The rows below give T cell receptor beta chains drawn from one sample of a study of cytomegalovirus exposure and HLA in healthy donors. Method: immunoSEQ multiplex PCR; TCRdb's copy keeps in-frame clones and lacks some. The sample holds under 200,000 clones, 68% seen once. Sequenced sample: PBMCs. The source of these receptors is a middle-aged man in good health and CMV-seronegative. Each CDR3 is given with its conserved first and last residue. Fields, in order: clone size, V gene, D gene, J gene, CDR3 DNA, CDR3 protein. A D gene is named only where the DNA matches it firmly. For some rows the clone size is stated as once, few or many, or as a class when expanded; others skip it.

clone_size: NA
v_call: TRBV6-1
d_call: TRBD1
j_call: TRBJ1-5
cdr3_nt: TGTGCCAGCAGTGTGGGACAGGGCCAGGGGCAGCCCCAGCATTTT
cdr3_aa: CASSVGQGQGQPQHF

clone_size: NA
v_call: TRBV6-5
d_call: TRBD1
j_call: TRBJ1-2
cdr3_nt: TGTGCCAGCAGTTACCGGGACAGCCCTAACTATGGCTACACCTTC
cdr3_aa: CASSYRDSPNYGYTF

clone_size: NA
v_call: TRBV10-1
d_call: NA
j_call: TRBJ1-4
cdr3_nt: TGCGCCAGCAGTGAGGAAAAATGCCACTGTAGAGAAAAACTGTTTTTT
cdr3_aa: CASSEEKCHCREKLFF

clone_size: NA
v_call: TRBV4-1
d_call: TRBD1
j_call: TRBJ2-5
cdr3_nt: TGCGCCAGCAGCCAAGGGGACAGGGGCTCAGAGACCCAGTACTTC
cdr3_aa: CASSQGDRGSETQYF

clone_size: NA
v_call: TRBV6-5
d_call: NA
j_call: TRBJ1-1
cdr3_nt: TGTGCCAGCAAAAGGGGGTACACTGAAGCTTTCTTT
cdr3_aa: CASKRGYTEAFF

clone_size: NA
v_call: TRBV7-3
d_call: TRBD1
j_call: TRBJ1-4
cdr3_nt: TGTGCCAGCAGCTCCCGGGACAGGGGGGATAATGAAAAACTGTTTTTT
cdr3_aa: CASSSRDRGDNEKLFF

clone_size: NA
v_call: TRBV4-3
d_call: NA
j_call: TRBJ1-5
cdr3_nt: TGCGCCAGCAGCCAAGATCAAGGGGTAGGCAATCAGCCCCAGCATTTT
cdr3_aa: CASSQDQGVGNQPQHF

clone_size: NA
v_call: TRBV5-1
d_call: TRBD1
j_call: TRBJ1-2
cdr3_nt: TGCGCCAGCAGCGCCGCCGGGACAGGGGTCGGCTACACCTTC
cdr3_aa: CASSAAGTGVGYTF

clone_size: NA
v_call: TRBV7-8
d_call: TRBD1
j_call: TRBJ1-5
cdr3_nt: TGTGCCAGCACCGCCGGGACAGGGGGCTCTACGCCCCAGCATTTT
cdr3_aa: CASTAGTGGSTPQHF

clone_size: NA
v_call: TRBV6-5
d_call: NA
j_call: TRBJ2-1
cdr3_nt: TGTGCCAGCAGTTATACTTTTCAGGGGACCAACAATGAGCAGTTCTTC
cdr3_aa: CASSYTFQGTNNEQFF

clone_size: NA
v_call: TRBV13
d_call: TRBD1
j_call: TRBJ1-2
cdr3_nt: TGTGCCAGCAGCCGCGGGACAGAGGACTATGGCTACACCTTC
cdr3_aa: CASSRGTEDYGYTF

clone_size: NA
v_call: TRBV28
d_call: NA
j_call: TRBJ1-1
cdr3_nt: TGTGCCAGCAGTTTATTAACGGTTTCTGAAGCTTTCTTT
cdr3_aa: CASSLLTVSEAFF

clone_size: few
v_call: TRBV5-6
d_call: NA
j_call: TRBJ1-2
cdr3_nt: TGTGCCAGCAGCTTTGATGGCCAAAACTATGGCTACACCTTC
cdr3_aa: CASSFDGQNYGYTF

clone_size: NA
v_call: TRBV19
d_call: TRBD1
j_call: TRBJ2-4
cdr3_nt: TGTGCCAGTAGTCCCCAAAGGGACAGGGGTCCCAAAAACATTCAGTACTTC
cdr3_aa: CASSPQRDRGPKNIQYF

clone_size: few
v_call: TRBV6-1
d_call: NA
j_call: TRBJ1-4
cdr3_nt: TGTGCCAGCAGGAGGTCCGGTAGAGATGAAAAACTGTTTTTT
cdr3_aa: CASRRSGRDEKLFF

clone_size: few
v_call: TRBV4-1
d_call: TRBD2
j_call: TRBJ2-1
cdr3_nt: TGCGCCAGCAGCCACGCCCTCGGGACTAGCGGGGGGAAGCAATCCTACAATGAGCAGTTCTTC
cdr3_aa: CASSHALGTSGGKQSYNEQFF

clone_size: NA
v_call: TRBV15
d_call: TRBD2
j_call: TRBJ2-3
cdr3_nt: TGTGCCACCGTCCAGAGCGGGGGGGCCGTAGATACGCAGTATTTT
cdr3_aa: CATVQSGGAVDTQYF

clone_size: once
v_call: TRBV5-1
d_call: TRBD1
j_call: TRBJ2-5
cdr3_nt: TGCGCCAGCAGCTTGACAGGGGGCCGGGAGACCCAGTACTTC
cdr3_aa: CASSLTGGRETQYF

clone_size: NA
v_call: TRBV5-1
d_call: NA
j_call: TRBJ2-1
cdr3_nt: TGCGCCAGCAAGGCATGGGACACCATAACCTACAATGAGCAGTTCTTC
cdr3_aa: CASKAWDTITYNEQFF

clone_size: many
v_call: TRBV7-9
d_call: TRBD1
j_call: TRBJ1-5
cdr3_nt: TGTGCCAGCAGCTTAGAGCCGGGACAGGGAGAGGAACAGCCCCAGCATTTT
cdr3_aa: CASSLEPGQGEEQPQHF

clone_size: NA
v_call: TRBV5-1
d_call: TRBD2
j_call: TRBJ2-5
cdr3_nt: TGCGCCAGCAGGGGAGGACTAGCGGGAAAACAAGAGACCCAGTACTTC
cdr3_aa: CASRGGLAGKQETQYF

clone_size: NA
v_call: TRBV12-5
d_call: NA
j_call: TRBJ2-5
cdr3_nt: TGTGCTAGTGGTTTGGTAAACACCCAAGAGACCCAGTACTTC
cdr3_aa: CASGLVNTQETQYF

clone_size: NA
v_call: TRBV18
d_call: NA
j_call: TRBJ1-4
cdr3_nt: TGTGCCAGCTCCCTGGGGCGGAATGAAAAACTGTTTTTT
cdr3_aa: CASSLGRNEKLFF

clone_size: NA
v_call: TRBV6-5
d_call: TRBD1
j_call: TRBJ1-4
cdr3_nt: TGTGCCAGCAGCAGCCCCGGGACAGGGAATGAAAAACTGTTTTTT
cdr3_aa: CASSSPGTGNEKLFF

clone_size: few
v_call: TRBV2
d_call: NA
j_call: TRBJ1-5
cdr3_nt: TGTGCCAGCAGCGAAGACACCCATAGCAATCAGCCCCAGCATTTT
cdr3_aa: CASSEDTHSNQPQHF